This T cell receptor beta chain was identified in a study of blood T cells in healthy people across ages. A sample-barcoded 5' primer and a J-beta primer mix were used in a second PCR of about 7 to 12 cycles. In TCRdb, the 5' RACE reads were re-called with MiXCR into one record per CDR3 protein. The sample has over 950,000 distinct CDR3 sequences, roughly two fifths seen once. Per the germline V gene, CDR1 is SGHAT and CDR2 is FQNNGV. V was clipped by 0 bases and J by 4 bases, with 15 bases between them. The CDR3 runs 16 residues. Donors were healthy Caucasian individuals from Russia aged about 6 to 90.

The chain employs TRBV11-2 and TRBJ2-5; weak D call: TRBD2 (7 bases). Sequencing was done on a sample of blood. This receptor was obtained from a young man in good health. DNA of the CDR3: TGTGCCAGCAGCTTAGATCTGGGAGGGGGTTCAGAGACCCAGTACTTC. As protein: CASSLDLGGGSETQYF.